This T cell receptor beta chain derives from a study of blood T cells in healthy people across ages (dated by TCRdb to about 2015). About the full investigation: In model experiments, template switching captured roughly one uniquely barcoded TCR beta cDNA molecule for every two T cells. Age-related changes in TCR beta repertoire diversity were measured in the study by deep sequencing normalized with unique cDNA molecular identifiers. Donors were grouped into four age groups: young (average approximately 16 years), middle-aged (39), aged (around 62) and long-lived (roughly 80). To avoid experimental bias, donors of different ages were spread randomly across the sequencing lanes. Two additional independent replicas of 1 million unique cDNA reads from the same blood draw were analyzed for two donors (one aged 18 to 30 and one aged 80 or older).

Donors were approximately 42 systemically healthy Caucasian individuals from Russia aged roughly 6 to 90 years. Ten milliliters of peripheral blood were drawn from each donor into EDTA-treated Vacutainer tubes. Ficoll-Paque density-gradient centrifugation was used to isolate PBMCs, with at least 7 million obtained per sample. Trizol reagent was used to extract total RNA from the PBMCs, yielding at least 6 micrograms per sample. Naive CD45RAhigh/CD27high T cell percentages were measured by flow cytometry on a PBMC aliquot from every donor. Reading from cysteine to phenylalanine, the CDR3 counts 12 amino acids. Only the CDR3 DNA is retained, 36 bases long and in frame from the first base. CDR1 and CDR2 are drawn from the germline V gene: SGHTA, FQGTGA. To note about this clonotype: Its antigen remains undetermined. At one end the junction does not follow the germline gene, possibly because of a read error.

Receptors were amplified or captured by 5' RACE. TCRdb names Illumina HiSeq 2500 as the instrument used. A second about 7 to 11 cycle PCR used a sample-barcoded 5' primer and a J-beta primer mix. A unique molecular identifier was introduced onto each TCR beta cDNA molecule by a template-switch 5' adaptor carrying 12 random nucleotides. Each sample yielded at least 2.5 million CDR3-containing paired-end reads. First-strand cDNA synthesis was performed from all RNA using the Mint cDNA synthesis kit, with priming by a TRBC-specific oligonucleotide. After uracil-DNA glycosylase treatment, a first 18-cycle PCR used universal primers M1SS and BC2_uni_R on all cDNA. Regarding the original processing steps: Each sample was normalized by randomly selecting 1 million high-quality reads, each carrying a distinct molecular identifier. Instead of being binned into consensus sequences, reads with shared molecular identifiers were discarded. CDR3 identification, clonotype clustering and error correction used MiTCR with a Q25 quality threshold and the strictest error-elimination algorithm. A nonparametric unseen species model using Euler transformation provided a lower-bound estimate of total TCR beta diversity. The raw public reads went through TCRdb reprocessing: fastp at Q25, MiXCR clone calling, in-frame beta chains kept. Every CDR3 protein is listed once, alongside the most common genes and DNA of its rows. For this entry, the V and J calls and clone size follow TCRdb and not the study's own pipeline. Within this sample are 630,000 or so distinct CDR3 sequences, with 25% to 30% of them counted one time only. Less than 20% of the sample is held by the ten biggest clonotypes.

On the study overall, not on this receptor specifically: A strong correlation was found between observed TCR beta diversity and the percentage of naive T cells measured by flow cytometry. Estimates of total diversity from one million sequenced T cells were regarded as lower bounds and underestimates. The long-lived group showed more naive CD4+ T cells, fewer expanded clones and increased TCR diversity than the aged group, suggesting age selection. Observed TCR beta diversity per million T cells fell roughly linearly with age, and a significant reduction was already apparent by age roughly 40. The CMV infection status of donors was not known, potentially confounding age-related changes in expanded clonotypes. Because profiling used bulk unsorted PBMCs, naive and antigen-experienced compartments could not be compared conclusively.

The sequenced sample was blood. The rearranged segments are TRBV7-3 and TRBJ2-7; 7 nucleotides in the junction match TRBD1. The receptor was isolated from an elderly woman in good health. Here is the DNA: TGTGCCAGCGGCTTCTCGACAGGGGAGCAGTACTTC. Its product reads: CASGFSTGEQYF.